This TCR beta chain emerged from a study of cytomegalovirus exposure and HLA in healthy donors. Study-wide background: According to later analysis, the same platform produced the 120 validation and several hundred first-cohort repertoires.

On this clone itself: No antigen is known for it.

Broader study findings: The study labeled 150 or so TCR beta chains cytomegalovirus-associated.

The germline V gene has CDR1 SGHVS and CDR2 FQNEAQ. The V gene lost 5 bases and the J gene lost 2 bases, with 16 bases spanning the gap. There are 16 residues in the CDR3. The repertoire was sequenced with immunoSEQ multiplex PCR; TCRdb's copy has only in-frame clones and lacks some. Counted here are about 69,000 clones, approximately 96% occurring once; the ten biggest clones make up over 3.5%. This clonotype was obtained from a woman between 18 and 29 years old in good health and CMV-seropositive. This chain links TRBV7-8 with TRBJ2-1; D remains ambiguous. The sample was PBMCs. CDR3 DNA: TGTGCCAGCAGCCCACCACGGCGCGGCGCCTACAATGAGCAGTTCTTC. It encodes CASSPPRRGAYNEQFF.